A selection of T cell receptor beta chains follows, all from one sample in a study of cytomegalovirus exposure and HLA in healthy donors. Clones were sequenced by immunoSEQ multiplex PCR, and TCRdb holds only the in-frame ones, with some missing. Its listing shows some 55,000 clones. Sequences were obtained from PBMCs. The receptors were sampled from a woman aged 40 to 49 in good health and CMV-seronegative. The CDR3 runs from the conserved cysteine through the conserved F or W. A D gene is named only where the DNA matches it firmly. The size of a clone is reported for some rows only, either as once, few or many, or as a class for expanded clones.

TRBJ1-2,-,-,14,TRBV11-2,CASSLERDTGGYTF,TGTGCCAGCAGCTTAGAACGAGACACTGGAGGCTACACCTTC
TRBJ1-5,-,-,15,TRBV6-1,CASSESGGVNQPQHF,TGTGCCAGCAGTGAAAGCGGGGGGGTTAATCAGCCCCAGCATTTT
TRBJ1-1,TRBD1,-,13,TRBV7-6,CASSLGGQGSAFF,TGTGCCAGCAGCTTAGGGGGACAGGGATCAGCTTTCTTT
TRBJ2-7,-,-,16,TRBV15,CATSRDLGPGTDEQYF,TGTGCCACCAGCAGAGATCTCGGGCCCGGGACTGACGAGCAGTACTTC
TRBJ1-4,TRBD1,-,15,TRBV6-5,CASSYTGGAGEKLFF,TGTGCCAGCAGTTATACAGGGGGCGCCGGTGAAAAACTGTTTTTT
TRBJ1-3,TRBD1,-,22,TRBV13,CASSLVYPNGQGGFGSGNTIYF,TGTGCCAGCAGCCTCGTCTATCCCAATGGACAGGGAGGGTTTGGGTCTGGAAACACCATATATTTT
TRBJ1-1,TRBD1,medium-sized,11,TRBV6-6,CASSNGQGAFF,TGTGCCAGCAGTAACGGACAGGGAGCTTTCTTT
TRBJ2-3,-,-,14,TRBV28,CASSLGLFTDTQYF,TGTGCCAGCAGTTTGGGACTTTTCACAGATACGCAGTATTTT
TRBJ2-7,TRBD1,-,15,TRBV19,CASSTDTGGLDEQYF,TGTGCCAGTAGTACCGACACAGGGGGCCTAGACGAGCAGTACTTC
TRBJ2-6,TRBD1,-,17,TRBV19,CAGSPGQRRSGANVLTF,TGTGCCGGCAGCCCGGGACAGCGACGCTCTGGGGCCAACGTCCTGACTTTC
TRBJ1-1,-,-,14,TRBV7-6,CASSLLTGNTEAFF,TGTGCCAGCAGCTTACTCACAGGGAACACTGAAGCTTTCTTT
TRBJ1-3,-,-,13,TRBV2,CASQDSAANTIYF,TGTGCCAGCCAAGACTCAGCCGCAAACACCATATATTTT
TRBJ1-6,-,-,13,TRBV30,CAWRSLQNLPLHF,TGTGCCTGGAGGTCACTGCAAAACTTACCCCTCCACTTT
TRBJ1-2,-,-,18,TRBV7-2,CASSYRTGDPITNYGYTF,TGTGCCAGCAGCTACCGGACGGGGGATCCCATTACTAACTATGGCTACACCTTC
TRBJ1-5,-,-,14,TRBV6-1,CASSEVTRDQPQHF,TGTGCCAGCAGTGAAGTTACGAGGGATCAGCCCCAGCATTTT
TRBJ1-1,-,-,18,TRBV13,CASSFFSGRADPNTEAFF,TGTGCCAGCAGCTTTTTCTCGGGCAGGGCGGATCCGAACACTGAAGCTTTCTTT
TRBJ2-5,TRBD1,-,16,TRBV7-6,CASSRRWDRGGETQYF,TGTGCCAGCAGCCGGCGATGGGACAGGGGAGGAGAGACCCAGTACTTC